The 14 T cell receptor beta chains listed next were all sequenced from one sample in a study of PD-1 blockade in classical Hodgkin lymphoma. Repertoires were generated with immunoSEQ multiplex PCR, while TCRdb's copy carries only in-frame clones and drops some. The table shows about 21,000 clones, with nearly 80% occurring only once. The sample's time point: cycle 4 day 1 (C4D1), after less than 7 weeks of nivolumab. Every single patient, without exception, relapsed after autologous stem cell transplantation, and brentuximab vedotin exposure varied. The specimen was peripheral blood mononuclear cells (PBMCs), collected before the fourth cycle of nivolumab. The receptors here all came from a human donor with classical Hodgkin lymphoma.

The gene calls are TRBV7-9 and TRBJ1-4, with D unclear. CDR1 SEHNR and CDR2 FQNEAQ come from the germline V gene (reference sequence). The CDR3 length is 15 residues. The V end lost 7 bases, the J end lost 8 bases, and 20 bases lay between the germline ends. The CDR3 is CASNPLIGVGEKLFF. The CDR3 DNA reads TGTGCCAGCAACCCATTAATCGGGGTAGGGGAAAAACTGTTTTTT.

This clone was seen only once. The chain combines TRBV30 with TRBJ2-2; 9 nucleotides agree with TRBD1. The CDR3 consists of 17 residues. With 5 bases clipped from V and 5 bases from J, the junction kept 15 bases outside the gene matches. The germline V gene encodes CDR1 GTSNPN and CDR2 SVGIG (reference sequence). The CDR3 reads CAWSRDRVRIGTGELFF. CDR3 sequence (DNA): TGTGCCTGGTCCCGGGACAGGGTCCGGATTGGGACCGGGGAGCTGTTTTTT.

This chain connects TRBV5-1 to TRBJ2-1; weak D call: TRBD1 (6 bases). This CDR3 has 11 amino acids. Germline loops: CDR1 SGHRS, CDR2 YFSETQ. The germline V and J ends were trimmed by 0 bases and 13 bases, with 8 bases remaining between them. The CDR3 spells CASSLAGVQFF. CDR3 DNA: TGCGCCAGCAGCTTGGCAGGGGTACAGTTCTTC.

By sample fraction, this clone is medium-sized. The rearrangement links TRBV10-2 to TRBJ1-1, with a tentative D call TRBD1 (5 bases). Germline V gene data show CDR1 as WSHSY and CDR2 as SAAADI. The CDR3 is 14 amino acids. V lost 6 bases to trimming and J lost 1 base, with 12 bases between them. CDR3: CASRKDMRNTEAFF. The CDR3 DNA follows: TGCGCCAGCAGGAAGGACATGAGGAACACTGAAGCTTTCTTT.

The V gene is TRBV28, the J gene TRBJ1-1, with a tentative D call TRBD1 (5 bases). CDR1 and CDR2 from the germline V gene are MDHEN and SYDVKM. The V gene lost 1 base and the J gene lost 4 bases, with 7 bases spanning the gap. CDR3 length: 13 amino acids. The CDR3, as DNA: TGTGCCAGCAGTTTATCGGGGGGCACTGAAGCTTTCTTT. This codes for CASSLSGGTEAFF.

CDR3 in amino acids: CASSEQGNTIYF. The CDR3 nucleotides are TGTGCCAGCAGTGAACAGGGAAACACCATATATTTT. The chain combines TRBV28 with TRBJ1-3; D unclear. The germline gives CDR1 MDHEN, CDR2 SYDVKM. The CDR3 spans 12 residues. Trimming pared 5 bases from V and 4 bases from J, leaving 6 bases between.

In its sample, this clone was seen a few times. The chain has TRBV10-3 and TRBJ2-1; 12 bases are a match to TRBD2. From germline, CDR1 is ENHRY and CDR2 SYGVKD. This CDR3 region has 18 residues. V lost 5 bases to trimming and J lost 6 bases; unmatched junction nucleotides: 14. Here the CDR3 reads CAISNMARTTSGSNEQFF. CDR3 coding DNA: TGTGCCATCAGTAATATGGCAAGGACGACTAGCGGGAGCAATGAGCAGTTCTTC.

V is TRBV7-9 and J is TRBJ1-1; no reliable D call. V lost 3 bases to trimming and J lost 1 base, with 12 bases between them. The CDR3 covers 15 residues. Germline CDR1 and CDR2: SEHNR and FQNEAQ (reference sequence). The CDR3 is CASSLNSDPNTEAFF. In nucleotides, the CDR3 is TGTGCCAGCAGCTTGAACTCGGATCCGAACACTGAAGCTTTCTTT.

The chain has TRBV9 and TRBJ2-3; 11 bases fit TRBD2. The junction had 8 bases not matched to a gene; V was cut back by 4 bases and J by 4 bases. From germline, CDR1 is SGDLS and CDR2 YYNGEE. This CDR3 has 16 amino acids. The CDR3 nucleotides are TGTGCCAGCAGCATTAGGACTAGCGGGCCCGCAGATACGCAGTATTTT. Translation: CASSIRTSGPADTQYF.

The CDR3 is CASSDGSGGATDTQYF. The CDR3 DNA follows: TGTGCCAGCAGTGACGGTAGCGGGGGGGCCACAGATACGCAGTATTTT. This sequence joins TRBV6-4 and TRBJ2-3, with TRBD2 matching 11 bases. The trim removed 2 bases at V and 2 bases at J, leaving 3 bases unmatched. The CDR3 is 16 amino acids. The germline gives CDR1 MRHNA, CDR2 SNTAGT.

This chain uses TRBV7-9 with TRBJ2-5, with a weak D call TRBD2 (6 bases). The CDR3 runs to 14 residues. V lost 3 bases, J lost 5 bases, and 13 bases lay in between. Germline values: CDR1 SEHNR, CDR2 FQNEAQ (reference sequence). The CDR3 sequence: CASSLTRVGETQYF. DNA of the CDR3: TGTGCCAGCAGCTTGACTAGGGTCGGTGAGACCCAGTACTTC. Filled out from reference TRBV7-9 and TRBJ2-5, the complete variable domain reads DTGVSQNPRHKITKRGQNVTFRCDPISEHNRLYWYRQTLGQGPEFLTYFQNEAQLEKSRLLSDRFSAERPKGSFSTLEIQRTEQGDSAMYLCASSLTRVGETQYFGPGTRLLVL.

This clone was observed once. The chain uses TRBV5-1 and TRBJ1-1, with D perhaps matching TRBD1 (5 bases). CDR1 is SGHRS, CDR2 YFSETQ, per germline. The CDR3 covers 14 residues. Between the trimmed V and J ends, which lost 4 bases and 4 bases, there was a span of 14 bases. The CDR3 DNA reads as TGCGCCAGCAGCCGGGGCGTCATGGTCACTGAAGCTTTCTTT. This gives the protein CASSRGVMVTEAFF. Looking up the rest from reference TRBV5-1 and TRBJ1-1 gives the full variable domain: KAGVTQTPRYLIKTRGQQVTLSCSPISGHRSVSWYQQTPGQGLQFLFEYFSETQRNKGNFPGRFSGRQFSNSRSEMNVSTLELGDSALYLCASSRGVMVTEAFFGQGTRLTVV.

This clone was counted once. The V call is TRBV28, the J call TRBJ2-1; the D gene is possibly TRBD2 (6 bases). The germline V gene has CDR1 MDHEN and CDR2 SYDVKM. V shed 7 bases and J shed 8 bases, with 18 bases lying between them. The CDR3 is 14 amino acids. In nucleotides, the CDR3 is TGTGCCAGCAAACCTGGGGGGATCAGGGATGAGCAGTTCTTC. It yields the protein CASKPGGIRDEQFF.

The V call is TRBV4-1, the J call TRBJ1-1; D is unclear. Germline CDR1 reads MGHRA; CDR2 reads YSYEKL. This CDR3 is 14 amino acids long. Trimming removed 5 bases from V and 5 bases from J, with 15 bases in between. The CDR3 region is CASSRRVSVTEAFF. The CDR3 DNA reads TGCGCCAGCAGCAGACGGGTGAGTGTGACTGAAGCTTTCTTT.